The rows below give T cell receptor beta chains drawn from one sample of a study of preoperative IRX-2 immunotherapy in early breast cancer. TCRdb's copy holds only in-frame clones and misses some; the assay was immunoSEQ multiplex PCR. The sample records some 22,000 clones, around 89% being singletons. Sequences were derived from tumor tissue, sampled after IRX-2 immunotherapy. The receptors shown here come from a human donor with breast cancer. Both conserved end residues are part of each CDR3. The D gene is left open where the match is weak. Expanded clones are given a class, and other clones once, few, many or no size at all.

D	length	size	V	J	CDR3	DNA
NA	14	NA	TRBV4-1	TRBJ1-2	CASSQGGVNYGYTF	TGCGCCAGCAGCCAAGGGGGAGTGAACTATGGCTACACCTTC
NA	14	NA	TRBV10-3	TRBJ1-1	CAISDQQGNTEAFF	TGTGCCATCAGTGACCAACAGGGAAACACTGAAGCTTTCTTT
TRBD2	15	NA	TRBV28	TRBJ2-5	CASESAGGKEGTQYF	TGTGCCAGCGAATCGGCGGGAGGGAAGGAAGGGACCCAGTACTTC
NA	16	NA	TRBV5-8	TRBJ2-3	CASSLVVGVSTDTQYF	TGTGCCAGCAGCTTGGTAGTGGGGGTGAGCACAGATACGCAGTATTTT
TRBD1	15	few	TRBV5-1	TRBJ2-1	CASRLTGGPYNEQFF	TGCGCCAGCAGATTGACAGGGGGCCCCTACAATGAGCAGTTCTTC
NA	13	NA	TRBV29-1	TRBJ1-6	CSVERERGSPLHF	TGCAGCGTTGAACGGGAGCGCGGTTCACCCCTCCACTTT
TRBD1	12	NA	TRBV30	TRBJ1-2	CACGTESYGYTF	TGTGCCTGCGGGACAGAGAGCTATGGCTACACCTTC
NA	15	NA	TRBV7-9	TRBJ1-6	CASSPGTGTHSPLHF	TGTGCCAGCAGCCCGGGAACAGGTACTCATTCACCCCTCCACTTT
TRBD1	13	NA	TRBV5-1	TRBJ1-1	CASSLGTGTDTFF	TGCGCCAGCAGCTTGGGAACCGGGACAGATACTTTCTTT
NA	13	NA	TRBV19	TRBJ2-7	CASSIDRYYEQYF	TGTGCCAGTAGTATAGACAGATACTACGAGCAGTACTTC
NA	13	NA	TRBV2	TRBJ2-7	CASLSLTSYEQYF	TGTGCCAGCCTCTCACTTACTTCCTACGAGCAGTACTTC
TRBD2	14	NA	TRBV7-2	TRBJ2-7	CASSLSGGGYEQYF	TGTGCCAGCAGCCTTAGCGGGGGGGGTTACGAGCAGTACTTC
NA	14	NA	TRBV25-1	TRBJ1-6	CASSATGYNSPLHF	TGTGCCAGCAGTGCAACAGGGTACAATTCACCCCTCCACTTT
NA	15	NA	TRBV9	TRBJ2-2	CASSARSRDFGELFF	TGTGCCAGCAGCGCCCGTTCTAGAGACTTCGGGGAGCTGTTTTTT
NA	11	NA	TRBV6-6	TRBJ1-4	CASNFNEKLFF	TGTGCCAGCAATTTTAATGAAAAACTGTTTTTT
TRBD2	14	NA	TRBV28	TRBJ2-1	CASRGGGGSDEQFF	TGTGCCAGCAGAGGCGGGGGGGGAAGTGATGAGCAGTTCTTC
TRBD1	15	NA	TRBV11-2	TRBJ2-1	CASSQGDRGYNEQFF	TGTGCCAGCAGTCAGGGGGACAGGGGGTACAATGAGCAGTTCTTC
NA	13	NA	TRBV11-2	TRBJ1-1	CASSLKGNTEAFF	TGTGCCAGCAGCTTAAAGGGTAACACTGAAGCTTTCTTT
TRBD2	13	NA	TRBV4-3	TRBJ2-2	CASSRRGAGELFF	TGCGCCAGCAGCCGCCGGGGGGCCGGGGAGCTGTTTTTT
NA	13	NA	TRBV28	TRBJ1-6	CASSQGSSSPLHF	TGTGCCAGCAGTCAGGGTTCGTCTTCACCCCTCCACTTT
NA	13	NA	TRBV6-1	TRBJ1-1	CAGPGGVNTEAFF	TGTGCCGGGCCCGGGGGGGTGAACACTGAAGCTTTCTTT
NA	12	NA	TRBV2	TRBJ1-2	CASSEQEYGYTF	TGTGCCAGCAGTGAACAGGAATATGGCTACACCTTC
NA	11	NA	TRBV29-1	TRBJ2-7	CSVVRGWLQYF	TGCAGCGTTGTGAGAGGATGGTTGCAGTACTTC
NA	13	NA	TRBV29-1	TRBJ1-1	CSVERDPNTEAFF	TGCAGCGTTGAAAGGGACCCGAACACTGAAGCTTTCTTT
NA	15	NA	TRBV6-1	TRBJ2-3	CASSEGVARTDTQYF	TGTGCCAGCAGTGAAGGGGTAGCTAGAACAGATACGCAGTATTTT
NA	13	NA	TRBV27	TRBJ2-2	CASSPYTTGELFF	TGTGCCAGCAGTCCGTACACAACCGGGGAGCTGTTTTTT
TRBD1	14	NA	TRBV11-2	TRBJ1-2	CASSPGTASYGYTF	TGTGCCAGCAGTCCCGGGACAGCCTCCTATGGCTACACCTTC
TRBD2	14	NA	TRBV5-1	TRBJ2-7	CASSLGTSGSEQYF	TGCGCCAGCAGCTTGGGGACTAGCGGGAGCGAGCAGTACTTC
NA	15	NA	TRBV5-4	TRBJ2-5	CASSLVQGGRETQYF	TGTGCCAGCAGCTTGGTCCAGGGGGGTCGAGAGACCCAGTACTTC
NA	16	NA	TRBV10-3	TRBJ1-2	CAISENPGQFSYGYTF	TGTGCCATCAGTGAAAACCCCGGACAGTTTAGCTATGGCTACACCTTC
TRBD1	18	NA	TRBV7-2	TRBJ2-1	CASSSTRPDRGRMNEQFF	TGTGCCAGCAGCTCGACTCGACCGGACAGGGGGAGGATGAATGAGCAGTTCTTC
TRBD2	15	NA	TRBV11-2	TRBJ2-1	CASSFTSGSSNEQFF	TGTGCCAGCAGCTTTACTAGCGGGAGTAGCAATGAGCAGTTCTTC
NA	13	NA	TRBV7-2	TRBJ1-2	CASSLETPYGYTF	TGTGCCAGCAGCTTAGAGACACCCTATGGCTACACCTTC
NA	14	NA	TRBV7-2	TRBJ1-2	CASSLGSGVAGYTF	TGTGCCAGCAGCTTAGGGTCAGGGGTTGCTGGCTACACCTTC
NA	13	NA	TRBV9	TRBJ2-3	CASSALITDTQYF	TGTGCCAGCAGCGCCCTTATCACAGATACGCAGTATTTT
NA	13	NA	TRBV5-4	TRBJ1-2	CASRWLGGYGYTF	TGTGCCAGCAGGTGGTTGGGGGGGTATGGCTACACCTTC
NA	15	NA	TRBV5-1	TRBJ1-6	CASSLLSSYNSPLHF	TGCGCCAGCAGCTTGCTGAGCTCCTATAATTCACCCCTCCACTTT
NA	15	NA	TRBV6-1	TRBJ1-3	CASTLGESSGNTIYF	TGTGCCAGTACTTTGGGTGAGAGCTCTGGAAACACCATATATTTT
NA	14	few	TRBV6-1	TRBJ1-6	CASSEHSYNSPLHF	TGTGCCAGCAGTGAACACTCCTATAATTCACCCCTCCACTTT
TRBD1	15	NA	TRBV6-1	TRBJ2-1	CASSSPRDRYNEQFF	TGTGCCAGCAGTTCTCCAAGGGACAGGTACAATGAGCAGTTCTTC
NA	14	NA	TRBV2	TRBJ2-3	CASRSGGEADTQYF	TGTGCCAGCAGAAGCGGCGGGGAGGCGGATACGCAGTATTTT
NA	14	NA	TRBV11-2	TRBJ2-7	CASEPSGWGGEQYF	TGTGCCAGCGAGCCCTCCGGTTGGGGAGGCGAGCAGTACTTC
TRBD2	14	NA	TRBV27	TRBJ2-1	CASSWSREGTEQFF	TGTGCCAGCAGTTGGAGCAGGGAGGGGACTGAGCAGTTCTTC
NA	17	NA	TRBV11-2	TRBJ1-1	CASSLLGRGVPNTEAFF	TGTGCCAGCAGCTTATTGGGGCGTGGGGTCCCGAACACTGAAGCTTTCTTT
NA	15	NA	TRBV18	TRBJ1-6	CASSPPQGRGSPLHF	TGTGCCAGCTCACCCCCACAGGGTCGAGGCTCACCCCTCCACTTT
NA	12	NA	TRBV18	TRBJ1-1	CASSLGLAEAFF	TGTGCCAGCTCACTTGGGTTGGCTGAAGCTTTCTTT
NA	13	NA	TRBV28	TRBJ2-1	CASRGGLAGEQFF	TGTGCCAGCAGGGGGGGCTTAGCGGGTGAGCAGTTCTTC
TRBD2	14	NA	TRBV5-8	TRBJ2-7	CASSRGLAAYEQYF	TGTGCCAGCAGCCGGGGACTAGCGGCCTACGAGCAGTACTTC